The 20 T cell receptor beta chains presented below share a single source sample, sequenced in a study of T cells in Graves' hyperthyroidism and ophthalmopathy. The TCR beta CDR3 regions underwent amplification using RNA transcripts as the source. First-round RT-PCR with HTBI primers amplified the TCR CDR3 region. TCRdb ran MiXCR on the multiplex PCR reads and lists one entry per CDR3 protein. The repertoire holds around 300,000 distinct CDR3 sequences, approximately 13% seen once, with under 8% in the top ten. The sequenced material came from blood. These receptors originate from a woman in her 40s with Graves' hyperthyroidism.

This clonotype has at least ten counts. The chain employs TRBV3-1 and TRBJ1-2; tentatively, D is TRBD1 (5 bases). The CDR3 contains 14 residues. V lost 0 bases and J 2 bases, leaving 7 bases between the germline ends. In germline, CDR1 is LGHDT, CDR2 YNNKEL (reference sequence). The CDR3 nucleotides are TGTGCCAGCAGCCAAGACACAGGAAACTATGGCTACACCTTC. Translation: CASSQDTGNYGYTF.

This clonotype came up many times. The chain has TRBV20-1 and TRBJ2-5; TRBD2 matches 11 bases. With 1 base clipped from V and 4 bases from J, the junction kept 17 bases outside the gene matches. The V gene's germline CDR1 is DFQATT and CDR2 SNEGSKA (reference sequence). CDR3 length: 19 residues. The CDR3 DNA is TGCAGTGCTAGAGTGTTGAATATGTTTGCTAGCGGGAGGCCAGAGACCCAGTACTTC. This codes for CSARVLNMFASGRPETQYF.

This clonotype was detected many times. The chain carries TRBV7-2 and TRBJ1-4; 7 bases are shared with TRBD1. This CDR3 is 14 amino acids long. The V gene end was trimmed by 4 bases and the J gene end by 10 bases; junction bases not matched to a gene: 9. Germline CDR1 SGHTA, CDR2 FQGNSA. The CDR3 DNA is TGTGCCAGCAGCTCCCGACAGGGACCCGTAAAACTGTTTTTT. As protein: CASSSRQGPVKLFF.

This clonotype was detected many times. The V call is TRBV29-1, the J call TRBJ2-7; D perhaps matches TRBD1 (6 bases). CDR1 is SQVTM and CDR2 is ANQGSEA in the germline V gene. V dropped 6 bases and J dropped 5 bases, with 17 bases sitting between them. The CDR3 sequence is 13 residues long. This chain's CDR3 is CSVTRSGDHEQYF. The CDR3 DNA reads TGCAGCGTAACCCGGTCAGGGGACCACGAGCAGTACTTC.

This clonotype was counted many times. The chain carries TRBV3-1 and TRBJ2-5, with 8 nucleotides matching TRBD1. The CDR3 extends over 13 amino acids. V shed 3 bases and J 6 bases; nucleotides not matched to a gene: 3. Germline assignment: CDR1 LGHDT and CDR2 YNNKEL (reference sequence). CDR3 sequence reads: CASSQDREQTQYF. The CDR3, as DNA: TGTGCCAGCAGCCAGGACAGGGAACAGACCCAGTACTTC.

This clonotype was observed many times. This chain uses TRBV27 with TRBJ2-1; 14 nucleotides match TRBD2. This CDR3 contains 15 residues. Trimming cost V 7 bases and J 10 bases; bases outside gene matches: 9. Germline lookup yields CDR1 MNHEY and CDR2 SMNVEV (reference sequence). CDR3 sequence: CASTTGLAGAREQFF. The CDR3 region has the DNA TGTGCCAGCACCACGGGACTAGCGGGAGCTAGGGAGCAGTTCTTC.

Only a few counts were recorded for this clonotype. This chain links TRBV5-1 with TRBJ2-5, with 10 bases matching TRBD2. The trim removed 4 bases at V and 5 bases at J, leaving 8 bases unmatched. CDR1 is SGHRS and CDR2 is YFSETQ in the germline V gene. This CDR3 contains 15 residues. DNA of the CDR3: TGCGCCAGCAGCGTGTCTAGCGGGAGCCGGGAGACCCAGTACTTC. This codes for CASSVSSGSRETQYF.

This clonotype has a count of ten or more. The chain uses TRBV2 and TRBJ1-5; weak D call: TRBD1 (6 bases). The CDR3 is 16 amino acids. The germline V and J ends were trimmed by 8 bases and 3 bases, with 20 bases remaining between them. Germline CDR1 and CDR2: SNHLY and FYNNEI. The CDR3 is CASRQTGWGTNQPQHF. In DNA form, the CDR3 reads TGTGCCAGCCGCCAAACAGGGTGGGGGACCAATCAGCCCCAGCATTTT.

This clonotype was seen many times. This sequence joins TRBV2 and TRBJ1-1; 8 positions agree with TRBD1. The CDR3 is 15 amino acids. The V gene end was trimmed by 6 bases and the J gene end by 3 bases; junction bases not matched to a gene: 9. Germline lookup yields CDR1 SNHLY and CDR2 FYNNEI. CDR3 sequence reads: CASRLLQGVDTEAFF. In DNA, the CDR3 is TGTGCCAGCAGGTTACTACAGGGGGTGGACACTGAAGCTTTCTTT.

This clonotype was detected many times. The chain joins TRBV7-2 to TRBJ1-1, with D perhaps matching TRBD1 (5 bases). The length of the CDR3 is 15 residues. CDR1 and CDR2 (germline): SGHTA, FQGNSA. Trimming cost V 0 bases and J 3 bases, with 11 bases left between them. This CDR3 is CASSLAGTGYTEAFF. The CDR3 DNA sequence: TGTGCCAGCAGCTTAGCGGGGACGGGATACACTGAAGCTTTCTTT.

In this sample, this clonotype turned up many times. CDR3 loop: CAISESATGYEQYF. CDR3 sequence (DNA): TGTGCCATCAGTGAGTCTGCGACGGGGTACGAGCAGTACTTC. The chain uses TRBV10-3 and TRBJ2-7; D is perhaps TRBD2 (5 bases). Trimming took 0 bases from V and 4 from J, leaving 10 bases between them. Germline-derived CDR1 and CDR2 are ENHRY and SYGVKD. The CDR3 has 14 residues.

The gene calls are TRBV20-1 and TRBJ2-1; weak D call: TRBD2 (5 bases). Trimming shortened V by 0 bases and J by 6 bases, and 15 bases separated the two germline ends. In germline, CDR1 is DFQATT, CDR2 SNEGSKA (reference sequence). This CDR3 is 15 amino acids long. This chain's CDR3 is CSARESSGHPNEQFF. CDR3 sequence (DNA): TGCAGTGCTAGAGAGTCAAGCGGCCATCCCAATGAGCAGTTCTTC.

The CDR3 sequence is CASSLAGQSYGYTF. For the CDR3, the DNA is TGTGCCAGCAGCTTGGCGGGACAGTCCTATGGCTACACCTTC. The chain couples TRBV5-6 to TRBJ1-2, with 7 bases lining up with TRBD1. Germline V CDR1 and CDR2: SGHDT, YYEEEE. V shed 0 bases, J shed 4 bases, and the junction held 3 bases outside the gene matches. The CDR3 is 14 residues long.

The chain combines TRBV3-1 with TRBJ2-7; 7 bases match TRBD2. Looked up from germline, CDR1 is LGHDT and CDR2 is YNNKEL (reference sequence). After removal of 2 bases from V and 6 bases from J, the junction contained 13 bases not matched to a gene. The CDR3 has 16 residues. This CDR3 reads CASSQTRAGASSEQYF. The CDR3 bases are TGTGCCAGCAGCCAAACACGGGCGGGAGCCTCATCCGAGCAGTACTTC.

This clonotype was counted ten times or more. The chain combines TRBV28 with TRBJ1-5, with TRBD1 matching 7 bases. Germline V gene data show CDR1 as MDHEN and CDR2 as SYDVKM. With V trimmed by 3 bases and J by 4 bases, 9 bases remained unmatched. The CDR3 sequence is 16 residues long. The DNA for the CDR3 is TGTGCCAGCAGTTTTTGGTCAGGGGGAAGGAATCAGCCCCAGCATTTT. The encoded protein is CASSFWSGGRNQPQHF. The variable domain in full, completed from reference TRBV28 and TRBJ1-5, reads DVKVTQSSRYLVKRTGEKVFLECVQDMDHENMFWYRQDPGLGLRLIYFSYDVKMKEKGDIPEGYSVSREKKERFSLILESASTNQTSMYLCASSFWSGGRNQPQHFGDGTRLSIL.

This clonotype was counted at least ten times. This chain uses TRBV2 with TRBJ1-2; D unclear. Per germline, CDR1 SNHLY and CDR2 FYNNEI. V shed 7 bases and J shed 4 bases, with 10 bases lying between them. This CDR3 is 12 amino acids long. The CDR3 region has the DNA TGTGCCAGCAACCCACGGAGCTATGGCTACACCTTC. Amino acids: CASNPRSYGYTF.

This clonotype occurred many times. The chain has TRBV24-1 and TRBJ2-2, with 10 positions matching TRBD2. The CDR3 extends over 16 amino acids. Germline lookup yields CDR1 KGHDR and CDR2 SFDVKD. The junction had 7 bases not matched to a gene; V was cut back by 4 bases and J by 6 bases. The CDR3 loop is CATSDWTSGRSGELFF. The CDR3 DNA sequence: TGTGCCACCAGTGACTGGACTAGCGGCCGGTCCGGGGAGCTGTTTTTT.

This clonotype came up many times. This sequence joins TRBV27 and TRBJ1-5; 7 bases are shared with TRBD1. J gave up 3 bases and V 5 bases, and 10 bases lay outside the gene matches. CDR3 length: 16 amino acids. The V gene's germline CDR1 is MNHEY and CDR2 SMNVEV (reference sequence). The CDR3 DNA is TGTGCCAGCAGTCCAAAGACAGGGAGGGTCAATCAGCCCCAGCATTTT. It translates to CASSPKTGRVNQPQHF.

This sequence joins TRBV12-5 and TRBJ2-2; maybe TRBD1 (6 bases). V dropped 5 bases and J dropped 4 bases, with 11 bases sitting between them. Per the germline V gene, CDR1 is LGHNT and CDR2 is FRNRAP. CDR3 length: 14 residues. CDR3 nucleotide sequence: TGTGCTAGTGGTCCCGGGACACCCACCGGGGAGCTGTTTTTT. It specifies CASGPGTPTGELFF.

In its sample, this clonotype was seen a few times. An end of the junction does not agree with germline; a read error may underlie this. The rearrangement joins TRBV7-9 to TRBJ2-2; 7 bases match TRBD2. CDR1 is SEHNR and CDR2 is FQNEAQ in the germline V gene (reference sequence). This CDR3 comprises 15 residues. CDR3 amino acids: CASSPSGLNTGELFF. The DNA of the CDR3 is TGTGCTAGCAGCCCTAGCGGCCTGAACACCGGGGAGCTGTTTTTT.